This entry lists 24 T cell receptor beta chains sequenced from one sample in a study of CD8 T cells in ankylosing spondylitis (dated by TCRdb to 2016 to 2017). Library preparation was by 5' RACE. The listed sequencing device is Illumina HiSeq 2500. Using fastp at Q25 and MiXCR, TCRdb reprocessed the public reads and kept productive beta chains. Each entry is one CDR3 protein sequence, shown with its most common DNA and genes. This sample comprises about 36,000 distinct CDR3 sequences, approximately 10% of them detected only once. Just over 20% of the sample comes from the top ten. Sequencing was performed on synovial fluid, either unsorted or a sorted T cell fraction (not recorded which). The source is a male donor with ankylosing spondylitis.

This clonotype was detected ten times or more. This rearrangement joins TRBV29-1 to TRBJ2-7, with 11 bases that match TRBD2. With V trimmed by 4 bases and J by 0 bases, 11 bases remained unmatched. CDR1 is SQVTM, CDR2 ANQGSEA, per germline. The CDR3 runs to 17 residues. The CDR3 loop reads CSVGRGASGRSSYEQYF. The CDR3 nucleotides read TGCAGCGTTGGCAGGGGGGCTAGCGGGAGGAGCTCCTACGAGCAGTACTTC.

The chain carries TRBV2 and TRBJ2-3, with 11 bases fitting TRBD2. Germline V CDR1 and CDR2: SNHLY, FYNNEI. The CDR3 loop spans 18 amino acids. After removal of 4 bases from V and 2 bases from J, the junction contained 11 bases not matched to a gene. The CDR3 protein is CASSVPGSSGRVTDTQYF. CDR3 bases: TGTGCCAGCAGTGTGCCGGGGAGTAGCGGGAGGGTCACAGATACGCAGTATTTT. Combining the CDR3 with reference TRBV2 and TRBJ2-3 gives the whole variable domain EPEVTQTPSHQVTQMGQEVILRCVPISNHLYFYWYRQILGQKVEFLVSFYNNEISEKSEIFDDQFSVERPDGSNFTLKIRSTKLEDSAMYFCASSVPGSSGRVTDTQYFGPGTRLTVL.

In its sample, this clonotype was seen many times. The chain couples TRBV28 to TRBJ1-5, with 7 bases identical to TRBD1. CDR1 is MDHEN, CDR2 SYDVKM, per germline. This CDR3 region has 15 residues. V shed 6 bases and J 4 bases; nucleotides not matched to a gene: 9. This CDR3 is CASSDREQGNQPQHF. The CDR3 DNA is TGTGCCAGCAGCGACAGGGAACAAGGGAATCAGCCCCAGCATTTT.

This clonotype was detected only a few times. J is TRBJ2-1 and V is TRBV7-3; 7 nucleotides align to TRBD1. This CDR3 has 16 residues. Trimming at V came to 5 bases and at J to 1 base, leaving 8 bases not matched to a gene. Germline loops: CDR1 SGHTA, CDR2 FQGTGA. DNA for the CDR3: TGTGCCAGCAGCCTTACAGGGGTTCGTTCCTACAATGAGCAGTTCTTC. It is translated as CASSLTGVRSYNEQFF.

The chain joins TRBV28 to TRBJ2-7; D ambiguous. CDR3 length: 14 residues. Trimming shortened V by 5 bases and J by 0 bases, and 11 bases separated the two germline ends. Germline V gene data show CDR1 as MDHEN and CDR2 as SYDVKM. CDR3 sequence reads: CASSQTPSSYEQYF. The CDR3 DNA is TGTGCCAGCAGTCAGACACCGAGCTCCTACGAGCAGTACTTC.

The sample holds many counts of this clonotype. This chain joins TRBV6-2 or TRBV6-3 and TRBJ2-3; D is possibly TRBD2 (5 bases). Trimming removed 0 bases at V and 9 bases at J, with 10 bases between. Germline V gene lookup returns CDR1 MNHEY and CDR2 SVGEGT. CDR3 length: 13 amino acids. In DNA, the CDR3 is TGTGCCAGCAGTTACTCGGGCGGAGGCACGCAGTATTTT. Amino acid sequence: CASSYSGGGTQYF.

This sequence joins TRBV6-1 and TRBJ2-7; TRBD2 might be the D (6 bases). V was clipped by 7 bases and J by 2 bases, with 18 bases between them. CDR1 and CDR2 (germline): MNHNS, SASEGT. The CDR3 extends over 15 amino acids. CDR3 sequence reads: CASNPTRRATYEQYF. DNA of the CDR3: TGTGCCAGCAACCCAACCCGGAGGGCAACCTACGAGCAGTACTTC.

The V call is TRBV11-2, the J call TRBJ2-2; TRBD2 matches at 7 bases. J gave up 2 bases and V 5 bases, and 14 bases lay outside the gene matches. The CDR3 length is 18 residues. Germline V gives CDR1 SGHAT, CDR2 FQNNGV. The CDR3 here is CASSPQTGLGFNTGELFF. CDR3 sequence (DNA): TGTGCCAGCAGCCCACAGACTGGACTAGGCTTTAACACCGGGGAGCTGTTTTTT. The full variable domain, with the rest looked up from reference TRBV11-2 and TRBJ2-2, is EAGVAQSPRYKIIEKRQSVAFWCNPISGHATLYWYQQILGQGPKLLIQFQNNGVVDDSQLPKDRFSAERLKGVDSTLKIQPAKLEDSAVYLCASSPQTGLGFNTGELFFGEGSRLTVL.

This sequence joins TRBV7-8 and TRBJ2-1, with D perhaps TRBD2 (5 bases). This CDR3 has 16 residues. Germline CDR1 and CDR2: SGHVS and FQNEAQ. V dropped 5 bases and J dropped 1 base, with 15 bases sitting between them. CDR3 DNA: TGTGCCAGCAGCGCGGCCGGAGGCGGGTCCTACAATGAGCAGTTCTTC. Translating gives CASSAAGGGSYNEQFF.

This clonotype has a handful of counts. The CDR3 coding sequence is TGTGCCAGCAGCTTAGCCTCGACCGGGACTAGCGGGAGAGGAAGTTCGTACGAGCAGTACTTC. This sequence encodes CASSLASTGTSGRGSSYEQYF. The chain carries TRBV7-2 and TRBJ2-7, with 14 bases that match TRBD2. The J segment lost 4 bases and the V segment lost 0 bases, leaving 17 bases of the junction unmatched. The germline CDR1 and CDR2 sequences are SGHTA and FQGNSA. The CDR3 consists of 21 residues.

This clonotype was recorded many times. The chain carries TRBV7-2 and TRBJ1-5; D unclear. CDR3 size: 16 residues. CDR1 and CDR2 from the germline V gene are SGHTA and FQGNSA. Trimming removed 5 bases at V and 0 bases at J, with 14 bases between. The CDR3 coding sequence is TGTGCCAGCAGCCAATCCGGACTGCTTAGCAATCAGCCCCAGCATTTT. Translated, it gives CASSQSGLLSNQPQHF.

This chain uses TRBV2 with TRBJ2-7; no firm D call. The CDR3 is made up of 11 amino acids. CDR1 and CDR2 (germline): SNHLY, FYNNEI. V was cut by 1 base and J by 4 bases, with 2 bases left in between. The CDR3 nucleotides read TGTGCCAGCAGTGAAGGGTACGAGCAGTACTTC. Its protein product is CASSEGYEQYF.

The table lists this clonotype with many counts. V and J are TRBV27 and TRBJ1-5; 10 nucleotides align to TRBD1. The trim removed 5 bases at V and 6 bases at J, leaving 4 bases unmatched. The CDR3 is 14 amino acids. Germline CDR1 and CDR2: MNHEY and SMNVEV (reference sequence). CDR3 in amino acids: CASSTRTGGQPQHF. CDR3 nucleotide sequence: TGTGCCAGCAGTACACGGACAGGGGGTCAGCCCCAGCATTTT.

This clonotype was detected a few times. This chain uses TRBV6-2 or TRBV6-3 with TRBJ2-7; 9 bases fit TRBD1. Losses at the gene ends were 2 bases for V and 3 bases for J; bases not matched to a gene: 8. The CDR3 length is 16 residues. Germline V CDR1 and CDR2: MNHEY, SVGEGT. The CDR3 DNA follows: TGTGCCAGCAGTTACGATGCTCCGGGACAGGGCTACGAGCAGTACTTC. This sequence encodes CASSYDAPGQGYEQYF.

The chain recombines TRBV7-9 with TRBJ2-1; weak D call: TRBD1 (5 bases). Germline V CDR1 and CDR2: SEHNR, FQNEAQ (reference sequence). Trimming took off 3 bases at V and 5 bases at J, with 11 bases between the two ends. The length of the CDR3 is 14 residues. In DNA form, the CDR3 reads TGTGCCAGCAGCTTCGTAGACAGAAACAATGAGCAGTTCTTC. Translating gives CASSFVDRNNEQFF.

The V call is TRBV27, the J call TRBJ2-7; TRBD2 aligns across 11 bases. V lost 6 bases and J lost 4; bases outside the gene matches: 11. The CDR3 contains 16 residues. CDR1 and CDR2 from the germline V gene are MNHEY and SMNVEV (reference sequence). CDR3 sequence (DNA): TGTGCCAGCAGCCCCACGCCCGGGACTAGCGGTTACGAGCAGTACTTC. Protein: CASSPTPGTSGYEQYF.

Judged by abundance, this clonotype is medium-sized. The chain links TRBV10-2 to TRBJ2-1; no clear D gene. This CDR3 is built from 11 residues. Germline assignment: CDR1 WSHSY and CDR2 SAAADI. Trimming took 3 bases from V and 9 from J, leaving 6 bases between them. The CDR3 DNA sequence: TGCGCCAGCAGTGATGGCCCTGAGCAGTTCTTC. The encoded protein is CASSDGPEQFF.

This clonotype was detected many times. The chain uses TRBV28 and TRBJ1-1, with D possibly TRBD1 on 6 matching bases. Per the germline V gene, CDR1 is MDHEN and CDR2 is SYDVKM. V was trimmed by 6 bases and J by 10 bases, leaving 15 bases between them. The CDR3 extends over 12 amino acids. The CDR3: CASSPYREPAFF. The DNA for the CDR3 is TGTGCCAGCAGCCCCTACAGGGAGCCAGCTTTCTTT.

The V gene is TRBV7-3, the J gene TRBJ2-5; TRBD1 might be the D (6 bases). V was pared by 0 bases and J by 5 bases, with 13 bases between. In germline, CDR1 is SGHTA, CDR2 FQGTGA. The CDR3 runs 15 residues. CDR3 sequence: CASSLTGDKAETQYF. In DNA, the CDR3 is TGTGCCAGCAGCTTAACAGGGGACAAAGCGGAGACCCAGTACTTC.

The V and J genes are TRBV5-4 and TRBJ2-5, with D possibly being TRBD1 or TRBD2 (5 bases each). V was shortened by 4 bases and J by 2 bases, with 18 bases between the two germline ends. Looked up from germline, CDR1 is SGHNT and CDR2 is YYREEE (reference sequence). CDR3 length: 16 amino acids. Written as DNA, the CDR3 is TGTGCCAGCAGCCGAATTGACCGGGACGCACAAGAGACCCAGTACTTC. Its translation is CASSRIDRDAQETQYF.

The CDR3: CSARDQGQGFGNTIYF. The CDR3 nucleotides are TGCAGTGCTAGAGATCAGGGACAGGGTTTTGGAAACACCATATATTTT. V gene TRBV20-1 combines with J gene TRBJ1-3; 9 bases align to TRBD1. Per the germline V gene, CDR1 is DFQATT and CDR2 is SNEGSKA (reference sequence). V gave up 0 bases and J gave up 3 bases; unmatched junction bases: 6. This CDR3 region has 16 residues.

This clonotype showed up many times. J is TRBJ1-1 and V is TRBV7-2; 9 bases map to TRBD1. J lost 0 bases, V lost 5 bases, and 10 bases had no gene match. Per germline, CDR1 SGHTA and CDR2 FQGNSA. This CDR3 contains 17 residues. CDR3 bases: TGTGCCAGCAGCCTCCGGGACAGGGAAAACATGAACACTGAAGCTTTCTTT. This gives the protein CASSLRDRENMNTEAFF.

The chain joins TRBV12-3 or TRBV12-4 to TRBJ2-1; 7 nucleotides agree with TRBD2. The CDR3 extends over 16 amino acids. V gave up 1 base and J gave up 5 bases; unmatched junction bases: 8. The CDR3 loop is CASSLVSASGNNEQFF. The DNA for the CDR3 is TGTGCCAGCAGTTTAGTATCGGCTAGCGGAAACAATGAGCAGTTCTTC.

V and J are TRBV23-1 and TRBJ2-7, with a weak D call TRBD1 (6 bases). Being an ORF, TRBV23-1 has a function that is uncertain. V dropped 4 bases and J dropped 5 bases, with 18 bases sitting between them. This CDR3 has 15 residues. The CDR3 reads CASSPLHLQGHEQYF. CDR3 nucleotides: TGCGCCAGCAGTCCCCTCCACCTACAGGGCCACGAGCAGTACTTC.